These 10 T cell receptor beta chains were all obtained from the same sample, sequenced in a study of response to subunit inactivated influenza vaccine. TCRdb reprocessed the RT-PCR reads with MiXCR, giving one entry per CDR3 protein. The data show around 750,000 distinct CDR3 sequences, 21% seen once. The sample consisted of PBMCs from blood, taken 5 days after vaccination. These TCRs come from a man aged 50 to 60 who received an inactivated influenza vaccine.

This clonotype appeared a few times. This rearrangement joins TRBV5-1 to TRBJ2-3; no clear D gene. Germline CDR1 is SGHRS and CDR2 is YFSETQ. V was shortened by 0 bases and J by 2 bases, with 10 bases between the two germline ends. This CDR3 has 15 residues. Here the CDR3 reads CASSLGQINTDTQYF. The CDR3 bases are TGCGCCAGCAGCTTGGGACAAATCAACACAGATACGCAGTATTTT.

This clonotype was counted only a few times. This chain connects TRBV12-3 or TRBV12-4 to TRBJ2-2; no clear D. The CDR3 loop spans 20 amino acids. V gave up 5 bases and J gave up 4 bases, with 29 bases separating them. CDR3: CASSVLSWWAGRSSTGELFF. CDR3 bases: TGTGCCAGCAGTGTTCTTTCCTGGTGGGCAGGCCGGTCGAGCACCGGGGAGCTGTTTTTT.

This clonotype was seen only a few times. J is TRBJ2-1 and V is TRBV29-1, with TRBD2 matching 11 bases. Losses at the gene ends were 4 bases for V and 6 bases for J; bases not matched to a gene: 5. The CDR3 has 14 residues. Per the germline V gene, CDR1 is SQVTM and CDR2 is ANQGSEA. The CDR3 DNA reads TGCAGCGTTGCACTAGCGGGAGTAGTCAATGAGCAGTTCTTC. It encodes CSVALAGVVNEQFF.

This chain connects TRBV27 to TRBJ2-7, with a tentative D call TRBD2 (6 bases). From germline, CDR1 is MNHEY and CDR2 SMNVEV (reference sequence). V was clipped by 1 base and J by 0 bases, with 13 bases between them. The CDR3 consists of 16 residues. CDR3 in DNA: TGTGCCAGCAGTTTATGGGGAGGCAGGAGCTCCTACGAGCAGTACTTC. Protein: CASSLWGGRSSYEQYF.

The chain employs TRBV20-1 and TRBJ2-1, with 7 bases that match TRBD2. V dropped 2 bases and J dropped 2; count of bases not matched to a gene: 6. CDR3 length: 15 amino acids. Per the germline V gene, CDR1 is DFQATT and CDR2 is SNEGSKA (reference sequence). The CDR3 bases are TGCAGTGCTAGACCCCCTAGCGGAACCTACAATGAGCAGTTCTTC. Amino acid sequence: CSARPPSGTYNEQFF.

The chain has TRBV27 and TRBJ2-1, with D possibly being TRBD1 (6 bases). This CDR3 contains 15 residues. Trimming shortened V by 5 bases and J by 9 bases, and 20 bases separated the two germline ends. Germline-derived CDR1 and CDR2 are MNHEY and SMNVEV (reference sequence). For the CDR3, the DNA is TGTGCCAGCAGTACAAACCGAGGCAGGGGTGTTGAGCAGTTCTTC. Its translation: CASSTNRGRGVEQFF.

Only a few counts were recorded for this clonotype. For the CDR3, the DNA is TGTGCCAGCACTCCCGCGACTGGCACAGATACGCAGTATTTT. Translated: CASTPATGTDTQYF. The chain links TRBV12-3 or TRBV12-4 to TRBJ2-3; D is unclear. V lost 7 bases, J lost 1 base, and 12 bases lay in between. The CDR3 spans 14 residues.

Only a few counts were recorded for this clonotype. In DNA form, the CDR3 reads TGTGCCAGCTGCCCCCTCATGTACACCGGGGAGCTGTTTTTT. Protein product: CASCPLMYTGELFF. V usage is TRBV27 and J usage is TRBJ2-2; no firm D call. CDR3 size: 14 residues. Germline lookup yields CDR1 MNHEY and CDR2 SMNVEV (reference sequence). V lost 8 bases and J 3 bases, leaving 13 bases between the germline ends.

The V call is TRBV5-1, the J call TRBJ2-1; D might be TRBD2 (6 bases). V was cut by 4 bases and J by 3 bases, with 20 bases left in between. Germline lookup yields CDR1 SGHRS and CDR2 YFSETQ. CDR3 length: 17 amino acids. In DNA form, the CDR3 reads TGCGCCAGCAGCACAACACCCGGGACTGGGGGCTACAATGAGCAGTTCTTC. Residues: CASSTTPGTGGYNEQFF.

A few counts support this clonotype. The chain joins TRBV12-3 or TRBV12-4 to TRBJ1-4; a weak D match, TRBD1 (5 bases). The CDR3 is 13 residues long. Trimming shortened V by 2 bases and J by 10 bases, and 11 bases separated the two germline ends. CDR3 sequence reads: CASSLRGIGKLFF. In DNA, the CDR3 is TGTGCCAGCAGTTTAAGGGGAATTGGAAAACTGTTTTTT.